The 12 T cell receptor beta chains below come from one sample, sequenced in a study of tumor-infiltrating lymphocytes in primary liver carcinoma (dated by TCRdb to the late 2010s). Instrument used: Illumina HiSeq 2500. Using a constant-region primer and ProtoScript II reverse transcriptase, TCRbeta-specific cDNA was reverse-transcribed from 500 ng total RNA. TCRbeta libraries were built with three nested multiplex PCR rounds, a slightly modified ARM-PCR procedure. Each of the first two PCR rounds ran for around 10 cycles using multiplex TRBV1-TRBV30 forward primers together with a Cbeta reverse primer. TCRdb's own reprocessing of the public reads used fastp at Q25 and MiXCR and kept productive beta chains. Merged by CDR3 protein, the rows form single entries marked with the most common genes and DNA. The sample records 95,000 to 100,000 distinct CDR3 sequences, about 62% of which are singletons. 10% to 15% of the sample goes to the ten largest clones.

Total RNA and DNA were co-extracted from about 20-30 mg of bulk tissue with the AllPrep DNA/RNA mini kit, without cell sorting. Source material: liver tumor tissue from sampling region 2. This specimen's cell subset or site label, per the study, means: tumor region T2, inferior pole. These receptors were taken from a woman aged 55-70 years with primary liver carcinoma and hepatitis B virus infection.

Points on this clonotype: As the CDR3 is not closed by the conserved phenylalanine or tryptophan, this likely results from a read error. The rearrangement uses TRBV11-2 and TRBJ2-4, with D perhaps TRBD1 (6 bases). The CDR3 is 15 amino acids. Germline CDR1 reads SGHAT; CDR2 reads FQNNGV. The CDR3 DNA reads as TGTGCCTGCAGCTTAGATGGTTGGGGGCGCGATATTCAGTACTTA. It is translated as CACSLDGWGRDIQYL.

Concerning this clonotype itself: This clone may be a read error of a much larger clone one base away. The chain carries TRBV5-1 and TRBJ1-1; D is undetermined. Germline CDR1 SGHRS, CDR2 YFSETQ. V dropped 4 bases and J dropped 1 base, with 14 bases sitting between them. CDR3 size: 15 residues. The CDR3 here is CASSMGGTENTEAFF. CDR3 in DNA: TGCGCCAGCAGCATGGGTGGTACGGAGAACACTGAAGCTTTCTTT.

With regard to this clonotype: Likely a read error: the CDR3 ends without its conserved phenylalanine or tryptophan. The chain links TRBV29-1 to TRBJ2-6, with 10 bases matching TRBD1. The CDR3 extends over 15 amino acids. Looked up from germline, CDR1 is SQVTM and CDR2 is ANQGSEA. The CDR3 loop reads CSVRGQGTGAKVLTL. CDR3 DNA sequence: TGCAGCGTTCGGGGACAGGGGACTGGGGCCAAAGTCCTGACTTTA.

About this clonotype: The junction shows a germline mismatch at one end, possibly a read error. The chain recombines TRBV11-2 with TRBJ2-3; D is possibly TRBD1 (6 bases). Germline CDR1 reads SGHAT; CDR2 reads FQNNGV. The CDR3 consists of 17 residues. The CDR3 loop reads CVSSPNRGGWLGDTQYF. CDR3 DNA: TGTGTCAGCAGCCCGAATCGTGGGGGCTGGTTAGGAGATACGCAGTATTTT.

The V gene is TRBV11-2, the J gene TRBJ2-1; D tentatively reads TRBD1 or TRBD2 (7 bases each). Germline lookup yields CDR1 SGHAT and CDR2 FQNNGV. The CDR3 covers 17 residues. CDR3 protein: CDSSLRAGQRFYNEQFF. The DNA of the CDR3 is TGTGACAGTAGCTTACGAGCGGGACAGAGATTCTACAATGAGCAGTTCTTC.

The chain combines TRBV7-9 with TRBJ1-1; tentatively, D is TRBD1 (6 bases). The V and J ends lost 1 base and 4 bases respectively, with 10 bases between them. This CDR3 has 14 amino acids. Germline CDR1 reads SEHNR; CDR2 reads FQNEAQ (reference sequence). CDR3 coding DNA: TGTGCCAGCAGCTTAGGGACAGCTGGCACTGAAGCTTTCTTT. It codes for CASSLGTAGTEAFF.

With respect to this clonotype: This likely comes from a read error, as the CDR3 has no conserved phenylalanine or tryptophan at its end. The rearrangement links TRBV11-2 to TRBJ2-7, with TRBD2 identical over 12 bases. Germline loops: CDR1 SGHAT, CDR2 FQNNGV. The CDR3 covers 14 residues. Unmatched junction bases numbered 7, after V lost 7 bases and J lost 6 bases. CDR3 DNA: TGTGCCAGCAACTTGACTAGCGGGAGTTGCGAGCAGTACTAC. It specifies CASNLTSGSCEQYY.

The chain recombines TRBV5-4 with TRBJ2-4; D unresolved. Germline V CDR1 and CDR2: SGHNT, YYREEE (reference sequence). Trimming took 4 bases from V and 3 from J, leaving 14 bases between them. This CDR3 has 15 residues. The CDR3 loop is CASSLPACDKNIQYF. In DNA form, the CDR3 reads TGTGCCAGCAGCCTCCCGGCATGCGACAAAAACATTCAGTACTTC.

Regarding this clonotype: A much larger clonotype is one base distant, so this may be a read error. The chain links TRBV6-5 to TRBJ2-2; D is unresolved. Germline V gene lookup returns CDR1 MNHEY and CDR2 SVGAGI. CDR3 length equals 14 residues. Trimming cost V 7 bases and J 3 bases, with 12 bases left between them. DNA for the CDR3: TGTGCCAGCAAGAATGGCTGGGACACCGGGGAGCTGTTTTTT. Its translation: CASKNGWDTGELFF.

As to this clonotype: At one boundary the junction diverges from the germline segment, which might be a read error. The chain employs TRBV11-3 and TRBJ2-1; a weak D match, TRBD2 (5 bases). CDR1 SGHNT and CDR2 YENEEA come from the germline V gene. The CDR3 runs to 17 residues. CDR3 loop: CANSLGFGGLSYNEQFF. CDR3 DNA: TGTGCCAACAGCTTAGGGTTCGGCGGGCTCTCCTACAATGAGCAGTTCTTT.

This clonotype was seen only a few times. In DNA, the CDR3 is TGTGCCAACAACCCAGGACAGGGCTCCTACGAGCAGTACTTC. It yields the protein CANNPGQGSYEQYF. V is TRBV28 and J is TRBJ2-7; 8 nucleotides match TRBD1. Germline trimming cut 10 bases from V and 0 bases from J; bases unmatched to any gene: 8. The germline V gene encodes CDR1 MDHEN and CDR2 SYDVKM. The CDR3 runs 14 residues.

Turning to this clonotype: Because it lacks the conserved phenylalanine or tryptophan at the end, this CDR3 is likely a read error. The DNA is omitted, as the CDR3 cannot be located on it reliably, and the CDR3 follows TCRdb's listing. The chain uses TRBV7-9 and TRBJ2-7; the tabulated D call, TRBD1, remains unverified against the DNA. Germline V gene sequence: CDR1 SEHNR, CDR2 FQNEAQ (reference sequence). The CDR3 spans 11 residues, counting both ends. This CDR3 reads CASSPLSEQHL.